This T cell receptor beta chain comes out of a study of blood T cell repertoires in COVID-19. Per the original data handling: Cell counts per sample came from amplifying reference gene primers. Clones were read by immunoSEQ multiplex PCR, and TCRdb kept only the in-frame ones, dropping some. That table is the source of V, J and clone size, and D and trimming were worked out from the DNA. The table has around 310,000 clones, roughly 89% seen once. With 7 bases clipped from V and 2 bases from J, the junction kept 7 bases outside the gene matches. CDR3 length: 14 residues. Germline-derived CDR1 and CDR2 are MNHEY and SVGAGI.

Input material: peripheral blood. This TCR derives from a woman in her 40s with COVID-19, enrolled during active disease. The chain is built from TRBV6-5 and TRBJ2-7, with 8 nucleotides matching TRBD2. CDR3 in DNA: TGTGCCAGCAATGCCCGGGAGGGACCCTACGAGCAGTACTTC. The encoded protein is CASNAREGPYEQYF.